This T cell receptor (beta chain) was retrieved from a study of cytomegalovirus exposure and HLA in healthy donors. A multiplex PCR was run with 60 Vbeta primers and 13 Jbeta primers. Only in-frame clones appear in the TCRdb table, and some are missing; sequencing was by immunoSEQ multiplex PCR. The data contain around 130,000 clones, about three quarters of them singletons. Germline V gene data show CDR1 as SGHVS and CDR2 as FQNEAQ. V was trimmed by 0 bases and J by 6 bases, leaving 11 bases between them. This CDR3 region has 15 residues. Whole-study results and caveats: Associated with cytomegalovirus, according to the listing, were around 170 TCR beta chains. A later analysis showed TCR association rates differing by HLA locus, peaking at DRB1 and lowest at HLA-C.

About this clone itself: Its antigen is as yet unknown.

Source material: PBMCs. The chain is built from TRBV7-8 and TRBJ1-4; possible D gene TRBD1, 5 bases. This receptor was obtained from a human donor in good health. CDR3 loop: CASSLANRGYEKLFF. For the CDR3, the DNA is TGTGCCAGCAGCTTAGCGAATAGGGGTTATGAAAAACTGTTTTTT.